The 26 T cell receptor beta chains listed next were all sequenced from one sample in a study of blood T cell repertoires in COVID-19. Assay used: immunoSEQ multiplex PCR; TCRdb lists only in-frame clones, some missing. The sample lists about 320,000 clones, 85% occurring once. Sequencing input: peripheral blood. The receptors were sampled from a human donor in a cohort sampled during active COVID-19.

Only one count was recorded for this clone. This chain joins TRBV3-1 (or the pseudogene TRBV3-2) and TRBJ2-1, with D unresolved. V lost 1 base to trimming and J lost 8 bases, with 6 bases between them. Germline CDR1 LGHDT, CDR2 YNNKEL (reference sequence). This CDR3 has 12 residues. The CDR3 is CASSQVSDEQFF. In DNA form, the CDR3 reads TGTGCCAGCAGCCAAGTCTCGGATGAGCAGTTCTTC.

The rearrangement uses TRBV27 and TRBJ1-6; D uncertain. With 2 bases removed from V and 9 bases from J, the gap between germline ends came to 5 bases. The CDR3 consists of 12 residues. Germline V gene sequence: CDR1 MNHEY, CDR2 SMNVEV (reference sequence). CDR3 nucleotides: TGTGCCAGCAGTTTAGAGGGTTCACCCCTCCACTTT. Amino acid sequence: CASSLEGSPLHF.

This chain joins TRBV19 and TRBJ1-6; tentative D call: TRBD1 (5 bases). The V and J ends lost 3 bases and 9 bases respectively, with 15 bases between them. Per the germline V gene, CDR1 is LNHDA and CDR2 is SQIVND (reference sequence). There are 15 residues in the CDR3. The CDR3 reads CASSIYSDTTSPLHF. CDR3 nucleotide sequence: TGTGCCAGTAGTATTTACTCGGACACTACTTCACCCCTCCACTTT.

J is TRBJ2-7 and V is TRBV27; D might be TRBD1 (5 bases). Germline CDR1 is MNHEY and CDR2 is SMNVEV (reference sequence). The CDR3 sequence is 17 residues long. V was pared by 0 bases and J by 0 bases, with 15 bases between. The CDR3, as DNA: TGTGCCAGCAGTTTATCGAGGTGGACATTGAGCTCCTACGAGCAGTACTTC. Its translation: CASSLSRWTLSSYEQYF.

V gene TRBV24-1 combines with J gene TRBJ1-5; D ambiguous. Trimming stripped 0 bases from V and 1 base from J, with 12 bases between. This CDR3 has 17 residues. The V gene's germline CDR1 is KGHDR and CDR2 SFDVKD. In nucleotides, the CDR3 is TGTGCCACCAGTGATTTGGGAGGGTCTACGAGCAATCAGCCCCAGCATTTT. Protein product: CATSDLGGSTSNQPQHF.

The gene calls are TRBV5-6 and TRBJ2-1; D is unclear. This CDR3 has 13 amino acids. V shed 1 base and J shed 8 bases, with 10 bases lying between them. CDR1 and CDR2 (germline): SGHDT, YYEEEE. The CDR3 here is CASSLFVPDEQFF. The CDR3 nucleotides are TGTGCCAGCAGCTTGTTCGTCCCCGATGAGCAGTTCTTC.

This clone was seen only a few times. The chain links TRBV11-1 to TRBJ2-1; TRBD2 agrees at 15 bases. Germline CDR1 is SGHAT and CDR2 is FQDESV (reference sequence). CDR3 size: 15 residues. J lost 6 bases, V lost 5 bases, and 2 bases had no gene match. The CDR3 DNA follows: TGTGCCAGCAGCCAGGGACTAGCGGGGGGCAATGAGCAGTTCTTC. Translating gives CASSQGLAGGNEQFF. Variable domain in full (rest from reference TRBV11-1 and TRBJ2-1): EAEVAQSPRYKITEKSQAVAFWCDPISGHATLYWYRQILGQGPELLVQFQDESVVDDSQLPKDRFSAERLKGVDSTLKIQPAELGDSAMYLCASSQGLAGGNEQFFGPGTRLTVL.

This chain uses TRBV11-3 with TRBJ2-5, with TRBD1 matching over 7 bases. This CDR3 is built from 13 residues. Germline V gives CDR1 SGHNT, CDR2 YENEEA. The V gene end was trimmed by 5 bases and the J gene end by 5 bases; junction bases not matched to a gene: 5. The DNA of the CDR3 is TGTGCCAGCAGCCCCGACAGGGAGGAGACCCAGTACTTC. Translation: CASSPDREETQYF.

The V and J genes are TRBV19 and TRBJ1-5, with D possibly matching TRBD1 (6 bases). The CDR3 is 14 residues long. V was cut by 9 bases and J by 2 bases, with 14 bases left in between. Germline CDR1 and CDR2: LNHDA and SQIVND (reference sequence). The CDR3, as DNA: TGTGCCAGCGCAAATCCAGGGGGCAATCAGCCCCAGCATTTT. As protein: CASANPGGNQPQHF.

This clone has a single count. The chain carries TRBV2 and TRBJ1-1, with D possibly TRBD1 on 5 matching bases. CDR1 is SNHLY, CDR2 FYNNEI, per germline. The CDR3 has 14 residues. V lost 6 bases, J lost 1 base, and 12 bases lay in between. CDR3 in DNA: TGTGCCAGCAGGATCAGGGAAGGGAACACTGAAGCTTTCTTT. Translating gives CASRIREGNTEAFF.

V is TRBV6-5 and J is TRBJ1-6; a possible D gene is TRBD1 (6 bases). Looked up from germline, CDR1 is MNHEY and CDR2 is SVGAGI. Trimming pared 6 bases from V and 15 bases from J, leaving 18 bases between. This CDR3 spans 13 amino acids. CDR3 nucleotides: TGTGCCAGCAGCCCCGGGGGGCTAAGGGTCCTCCACTTT. Translation gives CASSPGGLRVLHF.

The chain recombines TRBV5-6 with TRBJ2-1; D is undetermined. Germline V CDR1 and CDR2: SGHDT, YYEEEE. There are 11 residues in the CDR3. Trimming cost V 3 bases and J 5 bases, with 3 bases left between them. CDR3 coding DNA: TGTGCCAGCAGCTCTAACAATGAGCAGTTCTTC. This sequence encodes CASSSNNEQFF.

The V gene is TRBV7-6, the J gene TRBJ2-7, with TRBD1 as a possible D gene (6 bases). This CDR3 has 14 residues. Trimming removed 3 bases at V and 3 bases at J, with 12 bases between. CDR1 and CDR2 from the germline V gene are SGHVS and FNYEAQ. DNA for the CDR3: TGTGCCAGCAGCTTCTCGGACAGCAACTACGAGCAGTACTTC. Protein product: CASSFSDSNYEQYF.

The gene calls are TRBV18 and TRBJ2-5; D remains unclear. CDR1 KGHSH and CDR2 LQKENI come from the germline V gene. The CDR3 totals 14 residues. The V end lost 4 bases, the J end lost 2 bases, and 11 bases lay between the germline ends. The CDR3, as DNA: TGTGCCAGCTCACTATCACTCGGTCAAGAGACCCAGTACTTC. This sequence encodes CASSLSLGQETQYF. Full variable domain (outside the CDR3, taken from reference TRBV18 and TRBJ2-5): NAGVMQNPRHLVRRRGQEARLRCSPMKGHSHVYWYRQLPEEGLKFMVYLQKENIIDESGMPKERFSAEFPKEGPSILRIQQVVRGDSAAYFCASSLSLGQETQYFGPGTRLLVL.

The chain is built from TRBV27 and TRBJ2-2; D not resolved. This CDR3 region has 16 residues. Germline CDR1 MNHEY, CDR2 SMNVEV (reference sequence). V gave up 5 bases and J gave up 5 bases, with 18 bases separating them. The CDR3: CASSSLSNLWTGELFF. DNA of the CDR3: TGTGCCAGCAGTAGTCTTAGCAACCTTTGGACCGGGGAGCTGTTTTTT.

This chain uses TRBV11-3 with TRBJ1-1; 8 nucleotides agree with TRBD1. Germline V gene sequence: CDR1 SGHNT, CDR2 YENEEA. The trim removed 5 bases at V and 8 bases at J, leaving 7 bases unmatched. The CDR3 runs to 13 residues. The DNA for the CDR3 is TGTGCCAGCAGCGAAGGGACAGGCGGGGAAGCTTTCTTT. Translating it yields CASSEGTGGEAFF. The full variable domain, its missing parts supplied by reference TRBV11-3 and TRBJ1-1, is EAGVVQSPRYKIIEKKQPVAFWCNPISGHNTLYWYLQNLGQGPELLIRYENEEAVDDSQLPKDRFSAERLKGVDSTLKIQPAELGDSAVYLCASSEGTGGEAFFGQGTRLTVV.

This clone has just a few counts. V and J are TRBV27 and TRBJ2-7, with TRBD1 matching over 9 bases. Germline V gene sequence: CDR1 MNHEY, CDR2 SMNVEV (reference sequence). The CDR3 is made up of 15 amino acids. V lost 6 bases and J lost 6; bases outside the gene matches: 12. CDR3 protein: CASSRDMDRGGEQYF. The DNA for the CDR3 is TGTGCCAGCAGCAGAGATATGGACAGGGGTGGCGAGCAGTACTTC.

The chain combines TRBV28 with TRBJ1-1; 8 nucleotides line up with TRBD1. CDR1 MDHEN and CDR2 SYDVKM come from the germline V gene. V lost 4 bases to trimming and J lost 6 bases; unmatched junction nucleotides: 7. CDR3 length equals 14 residues. The CDR3 protein is CASSWTGSVPEAFF. CDR3 bases: TGTGCCAGCAGTTGGACAGGGTCTGTACCTGAAGCTTTCTTT.

This clone was detected a few times. V and J are TRBV18 and TRBJ1-6; a weak D match, TRBD1 (6 bases). The CDR3 length is 17 residues. Trimming removed 2 bases at V and 0 bases at J, with 11 bases between. Germline V gene lookup returns CDR1 KGHSH and CDR2 LQKENI. CDR3 in amino acids: CASSPTQGNSYNSPLHF. In nucleotides, the CDR3 is TGTGCCAGCTCACCAACCCAGGGGAACTCCTATAATTCACCCCTCCACTTT.

The chain joins TRBV10-1 to TRBJ2-1, with 11 bases matching TRBD2. The germline gives CDR1 WNHNN, CDR2 SYGVQD (reference sequence). The CDR3 has 17 amino acids. V trimming: 3 bases; J trimming: 0 bases; junction bases outside the gene matches: 4. The CDR3 region has the DNA TGCGCCAGCAGTGATTGGGGGACTAGCGGCTCCTACAATGAGCAGTTCTTC. Encoded protein: CASSDWGTSGSYNEQFF.

This chain uses TRBV27 with TRBJ1-2; 8 bases map to TRBD1. Germline CDR1 reads MNHEY; CDR2 reads SMNVEV (reference sequence). Germline trimming cut 5 bases from V and 1 base from J; bases unmatched to any gene: 3. This CDR3 contains 14 residues. This CDR3 is CASSRQGNNYGYTF. The CDR3 DNA reads as TGTGCCAGCAGTAGACAGGGGAATAACTATGGCTACACCTTC.

This chain links TRBV9 with TRBJ2-4, with 7 positions matching TRBD1. There are 16 residues in the CDR3. Germline V gives CDR1 SGDLS, CDR2 YYNGEE. The junction had 7 bases not matched to a gene; V was cut back by 3 bases and J by 1 base. The CDR3 sequence: CASSATGSYAKNIQYF. As DNA, the CDR3 is TGTGCCAGCAGCGCGACAGGGTCTTACGCCAAAAACATTCAGTACTTC.

This clone was detected only a few times. This chain links TRBV10-3 with TRBJ2-1, with TRBD2 matching over 10 bases. From germline, CDR1 is ENHRY and CDR2 SYGVKD. Unmatched junction bases numbered 4, after V lost 3 bases and J lost 5 bases. This CDR3 spans 15 amino acids. The CDR3 region is CAISEVTSGNNEQFF. The CDR3 DNA is TGTGCCATCAGTGAAGTAACTAGCGGGAACAATGAGCAGTTCTTC.

The chain uses TRBV27 and TRBJ1-1; D is undetermined. Germline CDR1 reads MNHEY; CDR2 reads SMNVEV (reference sequence). The CDR3 sequence is 15 residues long. V was trimmed by 6 bases and J by 0 bases, leaving 14 bases between them. This chain's CDR3 is CASRPESGMNTEAFF. The DNA for the CDR3 is TGTGCCAGCAGACCTGAATCGGGGATGAACACTGAAGCTTTCTTT.

The V gene is TRBV5-1, the J gene TRBJ2-2; D perhaps matches TRBD2 (6 bases). Per germline, CDR1 SGHRS and CDR2 YFSETQ. The CDR3 is 16 residues long. Trimming took 3 bases from V and 3 from J, leaving 15 bases between them. This CDR3 is CASSWGGPGDTGELFF. The DNA of the CDR3 is TGCGCCAGCAGCTGGGGAGGCCCTGGGGACACCGGGGAGCTGTTTTTT.

This chain joins TRBV5-1 and TRBJ2-2; D is uncertain. The CDR3 has 16 residues. Germline V gene lookup returns CDR1 SGHRS and CDR2 YFSETQ. The V gene lost 4 bases and the J gene lost 2 bases, with 15 bases spanning the gap. CDR3 coding DNA: TGCGCCAGCAGCGCGGCCCCGGGTCCTAACACCGGGGAGCTGTTTTTT. Encoded protein: CASSAAPGPNTGELFF. Full variable domain (outside the CDR3, taken from reference TRBV5-1 and TRBJ2-2): KAGVTQTPRYLIKTRGQQVTLSCSPISGHRSVSWYQQTPGQGLQFLFEYFSETQRNKGNFPGRFSGRQFSNSRSEMNVSTLELGDSALYLCASSAAPGPNTGELFFGEGSRLTVL.